This T cell receptor (beta chain) emerged from a study of shared clonotypes between healthy human individuals (dated by TCRdb to 2018 to 2020). General notes on the study: Two women and a few men aged 18 to 49 years were included in the cohort. For each donor, CD4 naive and CD4 memory were each given three plates, CD8 naive was given two plates, and CD8 memory was given one plate. Blood TCR repertoires of 5 or 6 healthy adults were deeply sequenced to estimate repertoire size and the extent of clonotype sharing between individuals. To increase sequencing depth and limit assay-specific biases, TCR repertoire library preparation and sequencing were carried out by different laboratories using diverse techniques. Leukapheresis yielded between about 0.9 and 9.5 billion PBMCs per donor. Overall study outcomes, separate from this receptor: Estimated clonotype richness was generally larger for naive than for memory subsets. Incomplete sequencing was indicated by rarefaction of sorted-subset datasets, despite the large sequencing depth. Clonotypes shared by all four sorted-subset donors showed higher generation probabilities than non-shared clonotypes. Sampling was restricted to blood, and TCR repertoires in tissues likely differ from the TCR repertoires found in blood. Based on pairwise subsampling, the degree of clonotype sharing among donors was expected to be affected by sequencing depth. About 4.5% of naive CD4, 3.5% of naive CD8, approximately 2% of memory CD4, and approximately 0.39% of memory CD8 clonotypes were shared across several donors. The small number of donors limited the genetic and exposure-history diversity represented.

Using the deep immunoSEQ assay, TCR CDR3 regions were amplified from genomic DNA by multiplex PCR. Extracted genomic DNA from each cell subset was distributed evenly across all wells of several immunoSEQ 96-well plates, and each plate was treated as a replicate. For sorted subsets, each replicate PCR was loaded with around 220 ng genomic DNA, equivalent to 30,000 or so T cell genomes. The purified libraries were quantified using a Qubit 3.0 fluorometer, sized with a Bioanalyzer 2100, and then quantified again using the KAPA Library Quantification kit. Every immunoSEQ 96-well plate was sequenced on a dedicated single-read 150-cycle Illumina NextSeq 550 flow cell. Regarding the original processing steps: The immunoSEQ output contained only junctional sequences without quality scores, so filtering could not match that applied to full-length reads. To assign V/J genes and CDR3, sequences were annotated using PyIR, a Python wrapper for IgBLAST v1.9, with IMGT germline references. Reads with weak V/J assignments (E-value above 1e-6), missing CDR3, stop codons, out-of-frame junctions, or ambiguous translated residues were removed. A V3J clonotype was defined by an identical inferred V gene, J gene, and CDR3 amino acid sequence. Percentage overlap between repertoires was computed as shared unique clonotypes divided by the size of the smaller repertoire. Richness of each repertoire was evaluated using RTK rarefaction, the Chao1 estimator, and Recon v2.1 estimates of unobserved clonotypes. OLGA was used to compute generation probabilities for all TCRbeta clonotypes that the gDNA method yielded from a handful of donors. In its TCRdb copy, this immuneACCESS table keeps in-frame sequences only and misses some clones. Where compared with another copy, unresolved V genes explain less than half of these, and the others have no known cause. V and J calls and clone size come straight from that table; D and trimming were deduced from the DNA. Across this sample there are approximately 2.5 million clones, with roughly 92% seen only once. The top ten clones comprise more than 0.12% of the sample.

The CDR3 goes from the cysteine to the phenylalanine over 15 residues. The only DNA kept is the CDR3, 45 bases in frame from the first base. CDR1 LNHNV and CDR2 YYDKDF were looked up in the germline V gene (reference sequence). The V end loses 8 bases and the J end loses 4 bases, and a stretch of 17 bases separates them. Worth noting for this clone: It lacks a known antigen. Per-base quality was not reported, and no clone a single base away is much larger than it.

Healthy HIV-negative adults with no recently reported acute infections or vaccinations were included as donors. Every donor was a Caucasian adult residing in Nashville, Tennessee, USA. CD4+ T cells were enriched by magnetic negative selection; naive cells were then positively selected on CD45RA, and the negative fraction formed the memory subset. Blood was collected by leukapheresis, and PBMCs were isolated by Ficoll-Histopaque density gradient centrifugation and then cryopreserved in liquid nitrogen vapor phase. Analytical flow cytometry was used to check the purity and quantity of every magnetically sorted T cell population. Genomic DNA was isolated from each sorted fraction and quantified by UV absorbance on a Nanodrop 2000c.

This sequence was found in a man aged 18 to 30 in good health. Recombination linked TRBV15 to TRBJ2-2; the D call is possibly TRBD1 or TRBD2, each sharing 6 bases. Input material: naive CD4+ T cells sorted from blood. Taken with the paper, the label for cell subset or site translates to: CD45RA+ positively selected. The CDR3 has the sequence CATSVGGRGTGELFF. The DNA reads as follows: TGTGCCACCTCGGTAGGGGGGCGGGGCACCGGGGAGCTGTTTTTT.